Each of the 32 T cell receptor beta chains below was sequenced from the same sample in a study of T cells in Graves' hyperthyroidism and ophthalmopathy. Authors of the study amplified TCR beta CDR3 regions from RNA transcripts. The primer set for the first-round RT-PCR of the TCR CDR3 was HTBI. TCRdb reanalysed the multiplex PCR reads using MiXCR and keeps one entry per CDR3 protein. The sample lists some 50,000 distinct CDR3 sequences; approximately 52% were seen once. Sequencing was carried out using blood. The source is a woman between 50 and 59 years old with Graves' ophthalmopathy.

Ten or more counts support this clonotype. The chain employs TRBV20-1 and TRBJ1-5; possibly TRBD1 for D (6 bases). The CDR3 loop spans 14 amino acids. V lost 3 bases and J lost 3, with 12 bases in between. Germline CDR1 DFQATT, CDR2 SNEGSKA (reference sequence). The CDR3 loop reads CSASRGQSNQPQHF. As DNA, the CDR3 is TGCAGTGCTAGTCGAGGACAGTCCAATCAGCCCCAGCATTTT.

This clonotype was recorded once. V usage is TRBV29-1 and J usage is TRBJ2-1; D remains unclear. Between the trimmed V and J ends, which lost 6 bases and 6 bases, there was a span of 6 bases. The CDR3 is 10 residues long. Per the germline V gene, CDR1 is SQVTM and CDR2 is ANQGSEA. Here the CDR3 DNA reads TGCAGCGTCGGTGGCAATGAGCAGTTCTTC. Protein sequence: CSVGGNEQFF.

In the case of this clonotype: This clone may be a read error of a much larger clone one base away. The chain joins TRBV27 to TRBJ1-6, with D unclear. The CDR3 runs 18 residues. Germline V gene sequence: CDR1 MNHEY, CDR2 SMNVEV (reference sequence). V lost 1 base to trimming and J lost 9 bases, with 22 bases between them. The CDR3: CASSLFPGDRTAVSPLHF. The DNA of the CDR3 is TGTGCCAGCAGTTTATTCCCGGGTGATAGAACGGCGGTTTCACCCCTCCACTTT.

V is TRBV15 and J is TRBJ1-1; D not certain. CDR1 is LNHNV, CDR2 YYDKDF, per germline (reference sequence). This CDR3 contains 16 residues. Trimming removed 1 base from V and 2 bases from J, with 14 bases in between. In DNA, the CDR3 is TGTGCCACCAGCAGAGGAAAGACTTTGGGTAACACTGAAGCTTTCTTT. Translation: CATSRGKTLGNTEAFF.

This clonotype was detected many times. The gene calls are TRBV19 and TRBJ1-5, with D maybe TRBD1 (6 bases). Germline CDR1 LNHDA, CDR2 SQIVND (reference sequence). Deletions cut 5 bases from V and 7 bases from J, with 12 bases between. The CDR3 runs to 13 residues. CDR3 sequence (DNA): TGTGCCAGTAGTCTACAGGGTGCCCAGCCCCAGCATTTT. Translating gives CASSLQGAQPQHF.

This clonotype appeared a few times. A much larger clone is a single base away; this may be a read error. V gene TRBV5-1 combines with J gene TRBJ2-7, with 8 nucleotides matching TRBD2. The CDR3 covers 15 residues. CDR1 SGHRS and CDR2 YFSETQ come from the germline V gene. The V and J ends lost 0 bases and 3 bases, in that order; junction bases with no gene match: 5. CDR3 loop: CASSLGAAGDYEQYF. The CDR3 DNA follows: TGCGCCAGCAGCTTGGGGGCAGCGGGGGACTACGAGCAGTACTTC.

This clonotype was seen at least ten times. The chain joins TRBV6-5 to TRBJ2-7; 11 bases fit TRBD2. The V and J ends lost 0 bases and 1 base, in that order; junction bases with no gene match: 5. CDR3 size: 17 residues. CDR1 is MNHEY, CDR2 SVGAGI, per germline. The DNA for the CDR3 is TGTGCCAGCAGTTACTCGGCTACTAGCGGGAGTTCCTACGAGCAGTACTTC. Encoded protein: CASSYSATSGSSYEQYF.

As concerns this clonotype: A read error may account for a junction end that differs from germline. The chain has TRBV7-9 and TRBJ1-2; D is undetermined. Per germline, CDR1 SEHNR and CDR2 FQNEAQ (reference sequence). The CDR3 runs 11 residues. The DNA for the CDR3 is TGTGCCAGCAGCCAGAGGTTTGGCTACATCTTC. Translating gives CASSQRFGYIF.

This clonotype is judged medium-sized. The CDR3 sequence: CASSARDRGNSPLHF. The CDR3 bases are TGTGCCAGCAGTGCCCGGGACAGGGGTAATTCACCCCTCCACTTT. The V gene is TRBV25-1, the J gene TRBJ1-6; 10 bases line up with TRBD1. CDR1 and CDR2 from the germline V gene are MGHDK and SYGVNS. With V trimmed by 4 bases and J by 6 bases, 3 bases remained unmatched. The CDR3 is 15 residues long.

The chain combines TRBV20-1 with TRBJ1-2; TRBD1 is a possible D gene (5 bases). The CDR3 length is 12 residues. The V and J ends lost 3 bases and 4 bases respectively, with 9 bases between them. CDR1 DFQATT and CDR2 SNEGSKA come from the germline V gene (reference sequence). The CDR3 bases are TGCAGTGCTAGTCCCAGGGCCTATGGCTACACCTTC. It is translated as CSASPRAYGYTF.

This clonotype was found many times. CDR3 DNA: TGTGCCAGCAGTGACGGGCTGGATACGCAGTATTTT. Its translation is CASSDGLDTQYF. V usage is TRBV6-1 and J usage is TRBJ2-3; D gene unclear. V lost 3 bases and J lost 6, with 7 bases in between. Germline CDR1 MNHNS, CDR2 SASEGT. This CDR3 contains 12 residues.

This clonotype was found many times. The chain links TRBV20-1 to TRBJ2-4; no clear D gene. The CDR3 loop spans 15 amino acids. V was pared by 0 bases and J by 0 bases, with 9 bases between. Germline CDR1 reads DFQATT; CDR2 reads SNEGSKA (reference sequence). The CDR3 nucleotides read TGCAGTGCTAGAGACTGGCGTTCAGCCAAAAACATTCAGTACTTC. It encodes CSARDWRSAKNIQYF.

In the case of this clonotype: Since the CDR3 does not end with the conserved phenylalanine or tryptophan, this likely comes from a read error. This chain joins TRBV20-1 and TRBJ1-1; D is ambiguous. CDR1 and CDR2 (germline): DFQATT, SNEGSKA (reference sequence). Trimming stripped 7 bases from V and 6 bases from J, with 21 bases between. CDR3 length: 14 amino acids. The CDR3 bases are TGCAGTGGTGCGAAGGCGGTTGCAAACCCTGAAGCTTTCTGT. Its protein product is CSGAKAVANPEAFC.

V gene TRBV9 combines with J gene TRBJ2-6; tentative D call: TRBD1 (6 bases). The CDR3 loop spans 11 amino acids. CDR1 is SGDLS and CDR2 is YYNGEE in the germline V gene. Between the trimmed V and J ends, which lost 4 bases and 16 bases, there was a span of 12 bases. In DNA, the CDR3 is TGTGCCAGCAGCTACCGCAGGGGACTGACTTTC. Its translation: CASSYRRGLTF.

A remark on this clonotype: A much larger clonotype is one base distant, so this may be a read error. The rearrangement links TRBV6-2 or TRBV6-3 to TRBJ2-1; 7 bases match TRBD2. CDR3 length: 16 amino acids. CDR1 is MNHEY and CDR2 is SVGEGT in the germline V gene. CDR3 amino acids: CASSDPGTTAYSEQFF. The CDR3 bases are TGTGCCAGCAGTGACCCCGGGACTACAGCCTACAGTGAGCAGTTCTTC.

There are many counts of this clonotype. The rearrangement links TRBV20-1 to TRBJ2-7; 9 positions match TRBD1. The CDR3 is made up of 17 amino acids. The germline V gene encodes CDR1 DFQATT and CDR2 SNEGSKA (reference sequence). Trimming cost V 0 bases and J 2 bases; bases outside gene matches: 11. The CDR3 is CSARDEGTGRFAYEQYF. The DNA of the CDR3 is TGCAGTGCTAGAGACGAAGGGACAGGGAGGTTCGCCTACGAGCAGTACTTC.

A remark on this clonotype: This may be a read error: a much more frequent sequence differs by one nucleotide. The V gene is TRBV27, the J gene TRBJ1-6; D is perhaps TRBD1 (6 bases). The CDR3 is 15 residues long. Germline CDR1 is MNHEY and CDR2 is SMNVEV (reference sequence). Trimming shortened V by 8 bases and J by 14 bases, and 25 bases separated the two germline ends. This CDR3 reads CASGFRDTTGSALHF. The DNA for the CDR3 is TGTGCCAGCGGATTCCGGGACACCACCGGTTCGGCCCTCCACTTT.

This clonotype was recorded at least ten times. J is TRBJ1-2 and V is TRBV27, with 7 bases matching TRBD1. CDR1 and CDR2 (germline): MNHEY, SMNVEV (reference sequence). The CDR3 contains 13 residues. V lost 5 bases, J lost 2 bases, and 2 bases stayed unmatched. The CDR3 region is CASSRDRNYGYTF. CDR3 bases: TGTGCCAGCAGTAGGGACAGAAACTATGGCTACACCTTC.

This chain joins TRBV18 and TRBJ1-6; TRBD1 might be the D (5 bases). Trimming shortened V by 1 base and J by 7 bases, and 14 bases separated the two germline ends. The CDR3 runs 16 residues. Germline lookup yields CDR1 KGHSH and CDR2 LQKENI. CDR3 residues: CASSPREGTLNSPLHF. The CDR3 DNA follows: TGTGCCAGCTCACCACGGGAAGGGACCTTAAATTCACCCCTCCACTTT.

This chain uses TRBV7-9 with TRBJ2-5; TRBD2 aligns across 9 bases. The CDR3 length is 15 residues. The J segment lost 5 bases and the V segment lost 5 bases, leaving 9 bases of the junction unmatched. Germline loops: CDR1 SEHNR, CDR2 FQNEAQ (reference sequence). The CDR3, as DNA: TGTGCCAGCAGCGAACAGCGGGAGGTCAATGAGACCCAGTACTTC. Translation gives CASSEQREVNETQYF.

This clonotype was recorded at least ten times. This rearrangement joins TRBV11-2 to TRBJ2-3, with 11 bases lining up with TRBD2. The CDR3 runs to 17 residues. Germline V gene sequence: CDR1 SGHAT, CDR2 FQNNGV. The V and J ends lost 0 bases and 6 bases, in that order; junction bases with no gene match: 8. CDR3 amino acids: CASSLETLAGARDTQYF. CDR3 sequence (DNA): TGTGCCAGCAGCTTAGAGACACTAGCGGGGGCCCGCGATACGCAGTATTTT.

The chain employs TRBV7-2 and TRBJ1-5, with D unresolved. Germline V gene lookup returns CDR1 SGHTA and CDR2 FQGNSA. With 1 base removed from V and 11 bases from J, the gap between germline ends came to 21 bases. The CDR3 contains 16 residues. The DNA of the CDR3 is TGTGCCAGCAGCTTAGGACTAGCGGGAGGGCAAGAGACCCAGCATTTT. Its translation is CASSLGLAGGQETQHF.

The sample holds many counts of this clonotype. This chain uses TRBV6-1 with TRBJ2-1; D remains unclear. The CDR3 runs 15 residues. V lost 3 bases and J lost 0, with 9 bases in between. The germline V gene has CDR1 MNHNS and CDR2 SASEGT. In nucleotides, the CDR3 is TGTGCCAGCAGTGATGGTACGAGCTCCTACAATGAGCAGTTCTTC. Translation gives CASSDGTSSYNEQFF.

This clonotype was observed a handful of times. CDR3 nucleotide sequence: TGTGCCAGCAGCCCGCCCTATGTGGGGCCCTATGGCTACACCTTC. It codes for CASSPPYVGPYGYTF. The V call is TRBV7-9, the J call TRBJ1-2, with a possible D match to TRBD1 (5 bases). Per the germline V gene, CDR1 is SEHNR and CDR2 is FQNEAQ (reference sequence). Trimming shortened V by 5 bases and J by 4 bases, and 17 bases separated the two germline ends. This CDR3 comprises 15 residues.

This clonotype was counted at least ten times. The CDR3 DNA reads TGCGCCAGCAGCCAAGATCTGCAGGGCCGGGGCGAGCAGTACTTC. This encodes CASSQDLQGRGEQYF. The chain recombines TRBV4-3 with TRBJ2-7; D is perhaps TRBD1 or TRBD2 (5 bases each). V lost 0 bases and J 6 bases, leaving 15 bases between the germline ends. The germline gives CDR1 LGHNA, CDR2 YSLEER. The CDR3 consists of 15 residues.

A note on this clonotype: Germline and junction disagree at one end, which may indicate a read error. The rearrangement links TRBV24-1 to TRBJ2-1; D perhaps matches TRBD2 (5 bases). From germline, CDR1 is KGHDR and CDR2 SFDVKD. The length of the CDR3 is 16 residues. The CDR3 bases are TGTGCCAGCAGTTTAGTCTTCGGGGAAAAGTACAATGAGCAGTTCTTC. This encodes CASSLVFGEKYNEQFF.

Points on this clonotype: Compared with germline, one end of the junction differs, possibly owing to a read error. The CDR3 nucleotides are TGTGCCACCAGTGATTTTACTAGCGGGAGTAAAGAGCGGTTCTTC. It translates to CATSDFTSGSKERFF. This sequence joins TRBV24-1 and TRBJ2-1; 11 bases map to TRBD2. CDR3 length: 15 residues. CDR1 and CDR2 from the germline V gene are KGHDR and SFDVKD.

The chain recombines TRBV5-1 with TRBJ2-7, with D maybe TRBD2 (6 bases). This CDR3 spans 14 amino acids. The ends were cut back, 2 bases at V and 4 bases at J, with 13 bases in the middle. Per the germline V gene, CDR1 is SGHRS and CDR2 is YFSETQ. The CDR3 DNA is TGCGCCAGCAGCTTACTTGGGGGAGGTTACGAGCAGTACTTC. Protein product: CASSLLGGGYEQYF.

This clonotype was counted many times. The gene calls are TRBV4-1 and TRBJ1-5; no reliable D call. V lost 0 bases and J 7 bases, leaving 13 bases between the germline ends. The length of the CDR3 is 15 residues. Germline V gives CDR1 MGHRA, CDR2 YSYEKL. DNA of the CDR3: TGCGCCAGCAGCCAAGATCCACGGGAAGGGCAGCCCCAGCATTTT. This translates into CASSQDPREGQPQHF.

About this clonotype itself: A read error may produce the germline difference seen at one junction end. J is TRBJ2-2 and V is TRBV7-9, with a weak D call TRBD1 (6 bases). The CDR3 has 17 amino acids. From germline, CDR1 is SEHNR and CDR2 FQNEAQ (reference sequence). CDR3 coding DNA: TGTGCCAGCAGCTTAGGAGTCACTACAGGGTACACCAGGGAGCTGTTTTTT. It translates to CASSLGVTTGYTRELFF.

This clonotype was counted ten times or more. The gene calls are TRBV24-1 and TRBJ2-3; 9 bases are shared with TRBD1. The V gene's germline CDR1 is KGHDR and CDR2 SFDVKD. This CDR3 spans 16 amino acids. V trimming: 4 bases; J trimming: 4 bases; junction bases outside the gene matches: 8. CDR3 bases: TGTGCCACCAGTGACCCCCGGGACAGGGAGCCAGATACGCAGTATTTT. Translation gives CATSDPRDREPDTQYF.

This clonotype has ten or more counts. V usage is TRBV11-1 and J usage is TRBJ1-2; D gene unclear. The CDR3 runs 13 residues. V lost 2 bases to trimming and J lost 8 bases, with 12 bases between them. Germline V CDR1 and CDR2: SGHAT, FQDESV (reference sequence). The CDR3 reads CASSLSEGSGYTF. In nucleotides, the CDR3 is TGTGCCAGCAGCTTATCCGAGGGCAGCGGCTACACCTTC.